This entry features one T cell receptor (beta chain) sequence. Authors' processing steps: Quantification of nucleated cells was approximated via reference gene primer amplification. Clones were read by immunoSEQ multiplex PCR, and TCRdb kept only the in-frame ones, dropping some. The V and J calls and clone size come from that table; D and trimming were worked out from the DNA. The sample carries fewer than 350,000 clones, around 85% recorded once. Cohort 3 donors were reported recovered after two negative PCRs, clearance, or symptom resolution. This record comes from a study of blood T cell repertoires in COVID-19. V lost 5 bases and J lost 6, with 16 bases in between. The CDR3 runs 15 residues. CDR1 is LNHDA and CDR2 is SQIVND in the germline V gene (reference sequence).

The rearrangement uses TRBV19 and TRBJ2-2; D is perhaps TRBD2 (6 bases). The specimen was PBMCs or T cells enriched from blood (not recorded which). This clonotype originated in a man aged 25 to 40 who had recovered from COVID-19. The CDR3 DNA reads as TGTGCCAGTAGTCTCCCTCTAGCGATCGCCGGGGAGCTGTTTTTT. It yields the protein CASSLPLAIAGELFF.